This T cell receptor (beta chain) was sequenced in a study of siplizumab effects on memory and regulatory T cells. Assay used: immunoSEQ multiplex PCR; TCRdb lists only in-frame clones, some missing. The table has more than 95,000 clones, about 93% seen once. The CDR3 is made up of 15 amino acids. Germline V gene sequence: CDR1 SGHRS, CDR2 YFSETQ. Trimming at V came to 0 bases and at J to 4 bases, leaving 5 bases not matched to a gene. This clonotype originated in a human donor in good health. The material sequenced was Tregs sorted from blood. The chain is built from TRBV5-1 and TRBJ1-1, with TRBD1 matching 8 bases. DNA of the CDR3: TGCGCCAGCAGCTTGGTTTCCACAGGGGGCACTGAAGCTTTCTTT. Translated: CASSLVSTGGTEAFF. Variable domain in full (rest from reference TRBV5-1 and TRBJ1-1): KAGVTQTPRYLIKTRGQQVTLSCSPISGHRSVSWYQQTPGQGLQFLFEYFSETQRNKGNFPGRFSGRQFSNSRSEMNVSTLELGDSALYLCASSLVSTGGTEAFFGQGTRLTVV.